The 30 T cell receptor beta chains below were found in one sample sequenced in a study of T-cell memory formation after mild COVID-19. TCRdb recomputed calls from the 5' RACE reads with MiXCR, one row per CDR3 protein. Among about 350,000 distinct CDR3 sequences listed, roughly an eighth were seen once. The sample comprised PBMCs or a T cell subset sorted from them (not recorded which). Receptors were obtained from a young man who had mild COVID-19 (a few samples of this study predate the infection). Cell type and time point are not known.

This clonotype has ten or more counts. The rearrangement links TRBV6-6 to TRBJ2-7; possibly TRBD1 for D (6 bases). CDR1 is MNHNY and CDR2 is SVGAGI in the germline V gene (reference sequence). V was pared by 3 bases and J by 4 bases, with 13 bases between. The CDR3 is 14 residues long. The CDR3 DNA reads as TGTGCCAGCAGTTATGGCCAGGACAGATACGAGCAGTACTTC. It yields the protein CASSYGQDRYEQYF.

This clonotype has a handful of counts. V is TRBV7-2 and J is TRBJ2-7; TRBD2 aligns across 11 bases. V trimming: 8 bases; J trimming: 4 bases; junction bases outside the gene matches: 4. CDR3 length equals 13 residues. The V gene's germline CDR1 is SGHTA and CDR2 FQGNSA. The CDR3 DNA is TGTGCCAGCGGGCTAGCGGGGGGATACGAGCAGTACGTC. Protein sequence: CASGLAGGYEQYV.

The chain couples TRBV5-1 to TRBJ1-6; a weak D match, TRBD1 (6 bases). V lost 1 base and J 7 bases, leaving 12 bases between the germline ends. In germline, CDR1 is SGHRS, CDR2 YFSETQ. This CDR3 has 15 amino acids. The CDR3 region is CASSLTVQGNSPLHF. The CDR3 coding sequence is TGCGCCAGCAGCTTGACGGTGCAGGGGAATTCACCCCTCCACTTT.

This clonotype was recorded a few times. The chain uses TRBV4-1 and TRBJ1-5; 11 positions match TRBD1. The V gene end was trimmed by 3 bases and the J gene end by 6 bases; junction bases not matched to a gene: 4. This CDR3 has 15 residues. Germline V gene sequence: CDR1 MGHRA, CDR2 YSYEKL. The CDR3 reads CASSQGQGVGQPQHF. The CDR3 DNA reads TGCGCCAGCAGCCAGGGACAGGGGGTCGGTCAGCCCCAGCATTTT.

This chain connects TRBV2 to TRBJ1-1; D is uncertain. Germline CDR1 is SNHLY and CDR2 is FYNNEI. V lost 2 bases, J lost 6 bases, and 13 bases lay in between. This CDR3 contains 14 residues. CDR3 residues: CASSETTRGAEAFF. Here the CDR3 DNA reads TGTGCCAGCAGTGAAACCACCCGGGGAGCTGAAGCTTTCTTT. The variable domain in full, with the rest retrieved from reference TRBV2 and TRBJ1-1, is EPEVTQTPSHQVTQMGQEVILRCVPISNHLYFYWYRQILGQKVEFLVSFYNNEISEKSEIFDDQFSVERPDGSNFTLKIRSTKLEDSAMYFCASSETTRGAEAFFGQGTRLTVV.

This clonotype was recorded many times. The genes are TRBV20-1 and TRBJ2-2, with D possibly TRBD1 on 5 matching bases. The CDR3 loop spans 14 amino acids. Germline-derived CDR1 and CDR2 are DFQATT and SNEGSKA (reference sequence). The ends were cut back, 4 bases at V and 0 bases at J, with 9 bases in the middle. The CDR3 DNA follows: TGCAGTGCTATCAAACAGGCGAACACCGGGGAGCTGTTTTTT. Translating gives CSAIKQANTGELFF.

This clonotype was observed at least ten times. The J gene is TRBJ1-2, the V gene TRBV28; unclear D gene. Germline loops: CDR1 MDHEN, CDR2 SYDVKM. The CDR3 length is 15 residues. Trimming shortened V by 3 bases and J by 8 bases, and 19 bases separated the two germline ends. The CDR3 sequence: CASSLIPGPSGGYTF. The CDR3 nucleotides are TGTGCCAGCAGTTTGATCCCCGGTCCGAGTGGCGGCTACACCTTC.

The V call is TRBV5-1, the J call TRBJ1-4, with D tentatively TRBD1 (6 bases). Germline loops: CDR1 SGHRS, CDR2 YFSETQ. With 3 bases removed from V and 6 bases from J, the gap between germline ends came to 15 bases. The CDR3 contains 15 residues. Here the CDR3 reads CASSSRQEKDEKLFF. The CDR3 bases are TGCGCCAGCAGCTCCCGACAGGAAAAGGATGAAAAACTGTTTTTT.

This clonotype was detected only a few times. The chain links TRBV7-9 to TRBJ1-4; D is unclear. Germline V gene sequence: CDR1 SEHNR, CDR2 FQNEAQ (reference sequence). Trimming removed 2 bases from V and 7 bases from J, with 23 bases in between. This CDR3 spans 18 amino acids. Here the CDR3 DNA reads TGTGCCAGCAGCTTAAGTCGCGATTCGAGGAGAGTGGGTGAAAAACTGTTTTTT. Encoded protein: CASSLSRDSRRVGEKLFF.

In its sample, this clonotype was seen a few times. V and J are TRBV4-2 and TRBJ1-4; D may be TRBD1 (6 bases). Looked up from germline, CDR1 is LGHNA and CDR2 is YNFKEQ. The CDR3 has 14 residues. The V and J ends lost 4 bases and 8 bases respectively, with 14 bases between them. CDR3 amino acids: CASSPGGGREKLFF. The CDR3 region has the DNA TGTGCCAGCAGCCCGGGGGGCGGACGAGAAAAACTGTTTTTT.

The genes are TRBV20-1 and TRBJ2-3; TRBD1 aligns across 8 bases. The CDR3 sequence is 15 residues long. Unmatched junction bases numbered 12, after V lost 4 bases and J lost 6 bases. Per the germline V gene, CDR1 is DFQATT and CDR2 is SNEGSKA (reference sequence). CDR3: CSANPLTRGLDTQYF. CDR3 in DNA: TGCAGTGCTAACCCCTTAACCAGGGGGCTGGATACGCAGTATTTT.

V and J are TRBV4-2 and TRBJ2-5; D gene unclear. This CDR3 contains 15 residues. V lost 0 bases, J lost 1 base, and 9 bases lay in between. Germline CDR1 LGHNA, CDR2 YNFKEQ. The chain's CDR3 is CASSQDYPSQETQYF. The CDR3 DNA follows: TGTGCCAGCAGCCAAGATTACCCAAGCCAAGAGACCCAGTACTTC.

The rearrangement uses TRBV20-1 and TRBJ2-3; 8 bases line up with TRBD2. V lost 4 bases and J lost 4; bases outside the gene matches: 16. Germline lookup yields CDR1 DFQATT and CDR2 SNEGSKA (reference sequence). The CDR3 has 17 residues. The CDR3 DNA is TGCAGTGCTACAAGCTTAGCGGGACATAAGAGGTCAGATACGCAGTATTTT. This encodes CSATSLAGHKRSDTQYF.

This clonotype was counted only a few times. This sequence joins TRBV5-1 and TRBJ2-5, with a possible D match to TRBD1 (6 bases). Between the trimmed V and J ends, which lost 0 bases and 4 bases, there was a span of 10 bases. The CDR3 covers 14 residues. CDR1 is SGHRS and CDR2 is YFSETQ in the germline V gene. The CDR3 nucleotides read TGCGCCAGCAGCTTGGAGGGCAGGGGAGAGACCCAGTACTTC. Translated: CASSLEGRGETQYF.

V usage is TRBV4-2 and J usage is TRBJ2-3, with 8 bases identical to TRBD1. The V gene end was trimmed by 4 bases and the J gene end by 4 bases; junction bases not matched to a gene: 4. CDR3 length: 14 amino acids. The germline gives CDR1 LGHNA, CDR2 YNFKEQ. CDR3 amino acids: CASSPSRGPDTQYF. The CDR3 coding sequence is TGTGCCAGCAGCCCGTCCAGGGGGCCAGATACGCAGTATTTT.

A few counts support this clonotype. The CDR3 protein is CASSGFRVHEQYF. CDR3 DNA: TGTGCCAGCAGCGGATTTCGGGTCCACGAGCAGTACTTC. The J gene is TRBJ2-7, the V gene TRBV14, with D uncertain. The CDR3 is 13 amino acids. Trimming stripped 5 bases from V and 5 bases from J, with 13 bases between. Germline V CDR1 and CDR2: SGHDN, FVKESK.

The CDR3, as DNA: TGTGCCAGCAGTCGACAGCGGGGGGGCCAGGATACGCAGTATTTT. This encodes CASSRQRGGQDTQYF. The V and J genes are TRBV6-2 or TRBV6-3 and TRBJ2-3, with 10 bases matching TRBD2. With V trimmed by 5 bases and J by 6 bases, 8 bases remained unmatched. CDR3 length: 15 amino acids. From germline, CDR1 is MNHEY and CDR2 SVGEGT.

The chain is built from TRBV18 and TRBJ2-4; 9 positions match TRBD1. The CDR3 covers 17 residues. Germline CDR1 KGHSH, CDR2 LQKENI. Losses at the gene ends were 4 bases for V and 0 bases for J; bases not matched to a gene: 7. CDR3 sequence (DNA): TGTGCCAGCTCACAACAGGGGGCCGGTATAGCCAAAAACATTCAGTACTTC. Protein: CASSQQGAGIAKNIQYF.

The rearrangement joins TRBV18 to TRBJ2-7, with D possibly being TRBD1 (6 bases). V gave up 5 bases and J gave up 6 bases, with 11 bases separating them. The V gene's germline CDR1 is KGHSH and CDR2 LQKENI. CDR3 size: 12 residues. The CDR3 sequence is CASSSTGLEQYV. The CDR3 DNA reads as TGTGCCAGCTCATCGACAGGTCTCGAGCAGTACGTC.

This clonotype was seen just once. The chain recombines TRBV3-1 with TRBJ2-6; D is unresolved. CDR1 is LGHDT, CDR2 YNNKEL, per germline (reference sequence). With 4 bases removed from V and 4 bases from J, the gap between germline ends came to 11 bases. The CDR3 contains 15 residues. The CDR3 loop is CASSRRPSGANVLTF. CDR3 coding DNA: TGTGCCAGCAGCCGGCGACCTTCCGGGGCCAACGTCCTGACTTTC.

As to this clonotype: A much larger clone differs by one base, so this may be a read error. The chain has TRBV5-1 and TRBJ2-7, with 8 bases aligning to TRBD1. V dropped 3 bases and J dropped 1; count of bases not matched to a gene: 3. CDR3 length equals 14 residues. CDR1 is SGHRS and CDR2 is YFSETQ in the germline V gene. In DNA form, the CDR3 reads TGCGCCAGCAGCTGGGGACAGGAGTCCTACGAGCAGTACTTC. Translating it yields CASSWGQESYEQYF.

The V call is TRBV4-1, the J call TRBJ2-4; D is uncertain. Trimming took 2 bases from V and 9 from J, leaving 20 bases between them. Germline V gene sequence: CDR1 MGHRA, CDR2 YSYEKL. CDR3 size: 16 residues. DNA of the CDR3: TGCGCCAGCAGCCAAAATATGGGCGGCAGTAATGGCATTCAGTACTTC. Amino acid sequence: CASSQNMGGSNGIQYF.

Written as DNA, the CDR3 is TGTGCCATCAGACCGACAGGGAACTATGGCTACACCTTC. It yields the protein CAIRPTGNYGYTF. The chain couples TRBV10-3 to TRBJ1-2; 7 positions match TRBD1. This CDR3 has 13 residues. Germline loops: CDR1 ENHRY, CDR2 SYGVKD. J was trimmed by 2 bases and V by 6 bases; bases with no gene match: 3.

This clonotype was recorded a few times. The CDR3 DNA is TGCGCCAGCAGCTTGGGCCTAGCTGACGGCACAGATACGCAGTATTTT. Encoded protein: CASSLGLADGTDTQYF. The chain has TRBV5-1 and TRBJ2-3; D perhaps matches TRBD2 (5 bases). CDR1 and CDR2 from the germline V gene are SGHRS and YFSETQ. The CDR3 runs to 16 residues. Trimming left V 0 bases short and J 1 base short, with 12 bases between.

The table lists this clonotype with many counts. The chain links TRBV9 to TRBJ2-3; D tentatively fits TRBD1 or TRBD2 (6 bases each). The CDR3 loop spans 15 amino acids. Looked up from germline, CDR1 is SGDLS and CDR2 is YYNGEE. With 4 bases removed from V and 2 bases from J, the gap between germline ends came to 14 bases. CDR3 DNA sequence: TGTGCCAGCAGCCGAAGGGGGGTTTACACAGATACGCAGTATTTT. It translates to CASSRRGVYTDTQYF.

Only a few counts were recorded for this clonotype. The chain has TRBV12-3 or TRBV12-4 and TRBJ2-2, with 7 bases fitting TRBD1. The junction had 8 bases not matched to a gene; V was cut back by 5 bases and J by 5 bases. This CDR3 has 15 residues. The CDR3 bases are TGTGCCAGCAGTCCTGAGACAGGGCGGACCGGGGAGCTGTTTTTT. Translating it yields CASSPETGRTGELFF.

There are a few counts of this clonotype. The CDR3 loop reads CSAAGTSGFYTGELFF. The CDR3 coding sequence is TGCAGTGCCGCTGGGACTAGCGGGTTTTACACCGGGGAGCTGTTTTTT. The gene calls are TRBV20-1 and TRBJ2-2; 12 bases agree with TRBD2. The CDR3 covers 16 residues. Germline CDR1 is DFQATT and CDR2 is SNEGSKA (reference sequence). With 6 bases clipped from V and 3 bases from J, the junction kept 8 bases outside the gene matches.

This clonotype was recorded many times. V gene TRBV7-9 combines with J gene TRBJ2-4; D is possibly TRBD1 or TRBD2 (5 bases each). Per the germline V gene, CDR1 is SEHNR and CDR2 is FQNEAQ (reference sequence). The CDR3 covers 13 residues. Trimming left V 6 bases short and J 2 bases short, with 8 bases between. The CDR3 loop reads CASRRGTKNIQYF. CDR3 in DNA: TGTGCCAGCAGGAGGGGAACCAAAAACATTCAGTACTTC.

This clonotype occurred many times. The V gene is TRBV6-5, the J gene TRBJ2-2, with D unresolved. The CDR3 runs 14 residues. Germline V CDR1 and CDR2: MNHEY, SVGAGI. Trimming shortened V by 0 bases and J by 6 bases, and 8 bases separated the two germline ends. CDR3 nucleotide sequence: TGTGCCAGCAGTTACTCCCCGAAGGCCGGGGAGCTGTTTTTT. Protein product: CASSYSPKAGELFF.

This clonotype was counted a few times. The chain is built from TRBV3-1 and TRBJ2-1; 9 bases align to TRBD2. From germline, CDR1 is LGHDT and CDR2 YNNKEL (reference sequence). CDR3 length equals 18 residues. V was pared by 5 bases and J by 3 bases, with 14 bases of the junction left unmatched. Here the CDR3 reads CASSTRRAGGIIYNEQFF. CDR3 nucleotides: TGTGCCAGCAGCACCCGACGAGCGGGGGGCATCATCTACAATGAGCAGTTCTTC.